What follows are 11 T cell receptor beta chains derived from one specimen sequenced in a study of shared clonotypes between healthy human individuals. The method was immunoSEQ multiplex PCR; TCRdb's version includes in-frame clones alone and lacks a portion of them. The profile covers about 2.4 million clones, with over 85% appearing a single time and approximately 0.35% taken by the ten largest. What was sequenced was naive CD4+ T cells from PBMCs. This sample's subset: CD45RA+ positively selected. These receptors were obtained from a man aged 18 to 29 in good health. Some clones in this sample may be carry-over from other donors' samples.

The chain recombines TRBV6-6 with TRBJ2-7; the D gene is possibly TRBD1 (6 bases). From germline, CDR1 is MNHNY and CDR2 SVGAGI (reference sequence). This CDR3 spans 16 amino acids. V was trimmed by 0 bases and J by 7 bases, leaving 19 bases between them. The CDR3 loop reads CASSYSPIRGSGEQYF. CDR3 in DNA: TGTGCCAGCAGTTACTCCCCCATAAGGGGGTCGGGGGAGCAGTACTTC.

With regard to this clone: The sample contains more than one DNA sequence encoding this CDR3. The gene calls are TRBV5-1 and TRBJ2-1, with TRBD2 matching 10 bases. This CDR3 spans 15 amino acids. V shed 0 bases and J 6 bases; nucleotides not matched to a gene: 3. CDR1 is SGHRS and CDR2 is YFSETQ in the germline V gene. The DNA of the CDR3 is TGCGCCAGCAGCTTGGCTAGCGGGAGTCTCAATGAGCAGTTCTTC. Translated, it gives CASSLASGSLNEQFF.

V gene TRBV7-9 combines with J gene TRBJ1-2; D is possibly TRBD1 (6 bases). The germline V gene has CDR1 SEHNR and CDR2 FQNEAQ (reference sequence). The CDR3 runs to 16 residues. Trimming took off 2 bases at V and 7 bases at J, with 20 bases between the two ends. CDR3 coding DNA: TGTGCCAGCAGCTTAACAAGGGGGGCTGTTGGTGGTGGCTACACCTTC. Translating gives CASSLTRGAVGGGYTF.

V usage is TRBV6-1 and J usage is TRBJ1-2, with D tentatively TRBD1 (6 bases). In germline, CDR1 is MNHNS, CDR2 SASEGT. The CDR3 spans 15 residues. The V gene lost 7 bases and the J gene lost 4 bases, with 19 bases spanning the gap. The DNA for the CDR3 is TGTGCCAGCATACAGTGGTACAGGGCGGGCTATGGCTACACCTTC. Protein product: CASIQWYRAGYGYTF.

This sequence joins TRBV4-3 and TRBJ2-7, with a tentative D call TRBD2 (6 bases). The germline V and J ends were trimmed by 1 base and 2 bases, with 12 bases remaining between them. The CDR3 has 15 residues. Germline V lookup: CDR1 LGHNA, CDR2 YSLEER. This chain's CDR3 is CASSQVAAAAYEQYF. CDR3 sequence (DNA): TGCGCCAGCAGCCAAGTAGCGGCCGCCGCCTACGAGCAGTACTTC.

Note on this clone: The same CDR3 can be traced to other DNA sequences in this sample. This chain joins TRBV11-2 and TRBJ2-7; D remains ambiguous. Looked up from germline, CDR1 is SGHAT and CDR2 is FQNNGV. V dropped 1 base and J dropped 4 bases, with 5 bases sitting between them. CDR3 size: 12 residues. The CDR3 DNA is TGTGCCAGCAGCTTAGTGGGGTACGAGCAGTACTTC. Amino acid sequence: CASSLVGYEQYF.

This chain connects TRBV2 to TRBJ1-2; 7 bases are shared with TRBD1. The CDR3 covers 14 residues. The germline CDR1 and CDR2 sequences are SNHLY and FYNNEI. With 6 bases clipped from V and 2 bases from J, the junction kept 6 bases outside the gene matches. In DNA, the CDR3 is TGTGCCAGCAGGATAGGACAGGAGAACTATGGCTACACCTTC. Protein: CASRIGQENYGYTF.

This clone was seen only a few times. The rearrangement joins TRBV10-3 to TRBJ1-5; D is perhaps TRBD1 (5 bases). Trimming removed 10 bases from V and 3 bases from J, with 13 bases in between. CDR1 is ENHRY, CDR2 SYGVKD, per germline. This CDR3 spans 13 amino acids. The CDR3 DNA reads TGTGCCACCCTGGGGCAGGTCAATCAGCCCCAGCATTTT. It yields the protein CATLGQVNQPQHF.

This clone appeared a single time. This chain connects TRBV9 to TRBJ2-1; D call uncertain. Per the germline V gene, CDR1 is SGDLS and CDR2 is YYNGEE. Trimming left V 0 bases short and J 7 bases short, with 11 bases between. This CDR3 region has 14 residues. The CDR3 DNA follows: TGTGCCAGCAGCGTAGAGAATTGGAGTAATGAGCAGTTCTTC. Translation gives CASSVENWSNEQFF.

The chain is built from TRBV7-9 and TRBJ2-4, with D unresolved. The germline V gene encodes CDR1 SEHNR and CDR2 FQNEAQ (reference sequence). CDR3 length: 12 residues. V was trimmed by 5 bases and J by 6 bases, leaving 8 bases between them. The CDR3 region has the DNA TGTGCCAGCAGCCGCGACGGAAACATTCAGTACTTC. It is translated as CASSRDGNIQYF.

The V and J genes are TRBV27 and TRBJ2-5, with 7 bases that match TRBD1. The J call is doubtful: the DNA matches TRBJ2-7 better. Per germline, CDR1 MNHEY and CDR2 SMNVEV (reference sequence). The CDR3 is 14 amino acids. CDR3 sequence (DNA): TGTGCCAGCAGGCGACAGGGCCTCGCCTACGAGCAGTACTTC. Its translation: CASRRQGLAYEQYF.